This TCR beta chain was found in a study of response to subunit inactivated influenza vaccine. Concerning this clonotype itself: The antigen remains undetermined.

TCRdb called the RT-PCR reads again in MiXCR, with one record for every CDR3 protein. This table holds 550,000 to 800,000 distinct CDR3 sequences, 15% to 18% found once. CDR3 length equals 14 residues. V was trimmed by 5 bases and J by 7 bases, leaving 19 bases between them. In germline, CDR1 is SGDLS, CDR2 YYNGEE. Whole-study findings and limits: Each seasonal influenza vaccination, the authors suggested, recruits few new T cells.

This chain connects TRBV9 to TRBJ2-7, with D perhaps TRBD1 or TRBD2 (6 bases each). The sample was PBMCs from blood, taken 12 days after vaccination. The receptor was isolated from a man in his fifties who received an inactivated influenza vaccine. CDR3 coding DNA: TGTGCCAGCAGTCCGGGGGCAGGTATTGGGGAGCAGTACTTC. Amino acids: CASSPGAGIGEQYF.